The 14 T cell receptor beta chains listed next were all sequenced from one sample in a study of blood T cell repertoires in COVID-19. Measured with immunoSEQ multiplex PCR; TCRdb has only the in-frame clones, and not every one. This sample has fewer than 500,000 clones, with 85% to 90% found just once. The sequenced sample consisted of peripheral blood. These receptors all come from a woman in her 30s with acute or convalescent COVID-19.

The chain combines TRBV12-3 or TRBV12-4 with TRBJ1-2, with D unclear. CDR3 length: 13 residues. V lost 3 bases and J lost 2, with 7 bases in between. The CDR3 DNA follows: TGTGCCAGCAGTTTTCCGGGAAACTATGGCTACACCTTC. This codes for CASSFPGNYGYTF.

The J gene is TRBJ1-1, the V gene TRBV6-5, with TRBD1 as a possible D gene (6 bases). CDR1 and CDR2 from the germline V gene are MNHEY and SVGAGI. V dropped 6 bases and J dropped 1 base, with 15 bases sitting between them. This CDR3 is built from 15 residues. CDR3 sequence (DNA): TGTGCCAGCAGCATCTTCCCGGGACAGAACACTGAAGCTTTCTTT. Translated, it gives CASSIFPGQNTEAFF.

The V and J genes are TRBV19 and TRBJ2-3; D might be TRBD1 (6 bases). CDR3 length: 13 residues. Trimming stripped 8 bases from V and 5 bases from J, with 14 bases between. Germline V lookup: CDR1 LNHDA, CDR2 SQIVND (reference sequence). The CDR3: CASQGQGVDTQYF. The CDR3 bases are TGTGCCAGTCAGGGACAAGGTGTAGATACGCAGTATTTT.

CDR3 loop: CTSSQDGTSNTDTQYF. CDR3 DNA sequence: TGCACCAGCAGCCAAGATGGGACTAGCAACACAGATACGCAGTATTTT. The V call is TRBV1, the J call TRBJ2-3; TRBD2 was called by the table and not checked on the DNA. TRBV1 corresponds to a pseudogene. The CDR3 loop spans 16 amino acids.

The J gene is TRBJ2-7, the V gene TRBV5-1; 7 nucleotides agree with TRBD1. After removal of 7 bases from V and 6 bases from J, the junction contained 13 bases not matched to a gene. The CDR3 sequence is 14 residues long. Germline V gene data show CDR1 as SGHRS and CDR2 as YFSETQ. The CDR3 DNA follows: TGCGCCAGCCGGAATCAAGGGGGCCTCGGCGAGCAGTACTTC. It encodes CASRNQGGLGEQYF. Looking up the rest from reference TRBV5-1 and TRBJ2-7 gives the full variable domain: KAGVTQTPRYLIKTRGQQVTLSCSPISGHRSVSWYQQTPGQGLQFLFEYFSETQRNKGNFPGRFSGRQFSNSRSEMNVSTLELGDSALYLCASRNQGGLGEQYFGPGTRLTVT.

The rearrangement links TRBV15 to TRBJ1-5; unclear D gene. CDR1 is LNHNV and CDR2 is YYDKDF in the germline V gene (reference sequence). The CDR3 has 14 amino acids. V was cut by 4 bases and J by 2 bases, with 9 bases left in between. CDR3 in amino acids: CATSTRKGNQPQHF. DNA for the CDR3: TGTGCCACCAGCACTAGGAAGGGCAATCAGCCCCAGCATTTT.

The chain has TRBV27 and TRBJ2-4; D unclear. The V end lost 4 bases, the J end lost 1 base, and 11 bases lay between the germline ends. CDR1 is MNHEY, CDR2 SMNVEV, per germline (reference sequence). This CDR3 has 15 amino acids. Here the CDR3 reads CASSSWQDAKNIQYF. The CDR3 DNA reads as TGTGCCAGCAGTTCCTGGCAGGATGCCAAAAACATTCAGTACTTC.

V usage is TRBV29-1 and J usage is TRBJ1-2; D might be TRBD1 (6 bases). This CDR3 is 14 amino acids long. With 5 bases removed from V and 2 bases from J, the gap between germline ends came to 15 bases. Germline values: CDR1 SQVTM, CDR2 ANQGSEA. Here the CDR3 reads CSVLLQDSNYGYTF. DNA of the CDR3: TGCAGCGTTTTACTCCAGGACAGCAACTATGGCTACACCTTC.

This clone was seen only once. The junction shows a germline mismatch at one end, possibly a read error. This chain joins TRBV28 and TRBJ1-3, with a possible D match to TRBD1 (6 bases). The CDR3 has 14 residues. Germline V gene sequence: CDR1 MDHEN, CDR2 SYDVKM. CDR3 in DNA: TGTGCCAGCAGGCAGAGCGTAAACTCCGGGACACCTCGTTTT. Its protein is CASRQSVNSGTPRF.

V usage is TRBV5-1 and J usage is TRBJ1-2, with D perhaps matching TRBD1 (5 bases). The CDR3 extends over 21 amino acids. The ends were cut back, 4 bases at V and 8 bases at J, with 39 bases in the middle. The germline V gene encodes CDR1 SGHRS and CDR2 YFSETQ. The CDR3 coding sequence is TGCGCCAGCAGCCGCAGGGAAACGAACCCGGTAGGCCCAATCGGCGTATCGGGCTACACCTTC. Protein sequence: CASSRRETNPVGPIGVSGYTF.

V is TRBV3-1 (or the pseudogene TRBV3-2) and J is TRBJ1-6; a possible D gene is TRBD1 (6 bases). The V gene lost 6 bases and the J gene lost 6 bases, with 12 bases spanning the gap. CDR3 length: 14 amino acids. Germline V gene data show CDR1 as LGHDT and CDR2 as YNNKEL (reference sequence). The CDR3 DNA sequence: TGTGCCAGCAGAGAACAGGGAAGTAATTCACCCCTCCACTTT. Translating gives CASREQGSNSPLHF.

This chain joins TRBV6-1 and TRBJ1-5, with unresolved D. There are 13 residues in the CDR3. V dropped 5 bases and J dropped 4 bases, with 9 bases sitting between them. Germline V lookup: CDR1 MNHNS, CDR2 SASEGT. CDR3 nucleotide sequence: TGTGCCAGCAGTCGCGACTCAAATCAGCCCCAGCATTTT. This gives the protein CASSRDSNQPQHF.

This chain links TRBV14 with TRBJ1-2; D remains ambiguous. The germline gives CDR1 SGHDN, CDR2 FVKESK. V was cut by 0 bases and J by 2 bases, with 25 bases left in between. There are 20 residues in the CDR3. The CDR3 nucleotides read TGTGCCAGCAGCCAAGATATGACCGGGTGGGATGATTGGGAGAACTATGGCTACACCTTC. Its translation is CASSQDMTGWDDWENYGYTF.

The chain is built from TRBV11-2 and TRBJ2-2; D gene uncertain. Germline values: CDR1 SGHAT, CDR2 FQNNGV. The CDR3 is 14 residues long. V gave up 3 bases and J gave up 5 bases, with 10 bases separating them. The DNA for the CDR3 is TGTGCCAGCAGCTTCCCACAGAAAACCGGGGAGCTGTTTTTT. This sequence encodes CASSFPQKTGELFF.